A single sample gave rise to the 32 T cell receptor beta chains below, sequenced in a study of T cells in localized non-small cell lung cancer. Method: immunoSEQ multiplex PCR; TCRdb's copy keeps in-frame clones and lacks some. In the table there are around 79,000 clones, over 60% of which are singletons. The material sequenced was PBMCs, taken before any cancer treatment. These receptors originate from a man aged 40 to 70 with stage II squamous cell lung carcinoma.

This clone was detected only once. The chain carries TRBV28 and TRBJ2-3; 9 bases agree with TRBD2. Per germline, CDR1 MDHEN and CDR2 SYDVKM. The CDR3 covers 16 residues. V lost 2 bases to trimming and J lost 2 bases; unmatched junction nucleotides: 5. CDR3 coding DNA: TGTGCCAGCAGTTTAGGGCTAGCGGGGTACACAGATACGCAGTATTTT. Translated, it gives CASSLGLAGYTDTQYF.

This clone was seen a handful of times. This chain connects TRBV6-1 to TRBJ1-5; D not certain. This CDR3 is 12 amino acids long. Germline V gives CDR1 MNHNS, CDR2 SASEGT. V was pared by 0 bases and J by 11 bases, with 8 bases between. The CDR3 sequence: CASSEAVSAQHF. CDR3 bases: TGTGCCAGCAGTGAAGCCGTGTCAGCCCAGCATTTT.

The chain is built from TRBV18 and TRBJ2-1; TRBD1 is a possible D gene (6 bases). Trimming pared 5 bases from V and 4 bases from J, leaving 15 bases between. The CDR3 length is 15 residues. Germline CDR1 KGHSH, CDR2 LQKENI. The CDR3 protein is CASSGRTVTYNEQFF. CDR3 in DNA: TGTGCCAGCTCAGGACGGACAGTGACATACAATGAGCAGTTCTTC.

This chain links TRBV5-4 with TRBJ1-4, with a tentative D call TRBD1 (6 bases). The germline CDR1 and CDR2 sequences are SGHNT and YYREEE (reference sequence). This CDR3 has 14 residues. Deletions cut 4 bases from V and 3 bases from J, with 10 bases between. The CDR3 here is CASSKGGSNEKLFF. CDR3 nucleotide sequence: TGTGCCAGCAGCAAAGGGGGATCTAATGAAAAACTGTTTTTT.

This sequence joins TRBV5-1 and TRBJ2-1; perhaps TRBD1 as D (6 bases). The V gene lost 6 bases and the J gene lost 0 bases, with 10 bases spanning the gap. CDR1 SGHRS and CDR2 YFSETQ come from the germline V gene. The CDR3 extends over 14 amino acids. CDR3 loop: CASTLGGSYNEQFF. The DNA for the CDR3 is TGCGCCAGCACCCTAGGGGGCTCCTACAATGAGCAGTTCTTC.

J is TRBJ2-2 and V is TRBV2; D might be TRBD1 (5 bases). Trimming cost V 5 bases and J 4 bases, with 14 bases left between them. Germline V gives CDR1 SNHLY, CDR2 FYNNEI. The CDR3 contains 15 residues. The CDR3 loop reads CASSKDQGSTGELFF. The CDR3, as DNA: TGTGCCAGCAGTAAAGATCAGGGATCCACCGGGGAGCTGTTTTTT.

The chain combines TRBV6-1 with TRBJ1-6; 7 positions agree with TRBD1. This CDR3 has 16 residues. Germline-derived CDR1 and CDR2 are MNHNS and SASEGT. J was trimmed by 9 bases and V by 4 bases; bases with no gene match: 12. CDR3 in amino acids: CASSVQGIGGVSPLHF. The CDR3 DNA sequence: TGTGCCAGCAGTGTACAGGGGATAGGAGGGGTTTCACCCCTCCACTTT.

The chain joins TRBV11-1 to TRBJ2-3; 7 nucleotides match TRBD2. The germline V gene encodes CDR1 SGHAT and CDR2 FQDESV (reference sequence). The CDR3 loop spans 15 amino acids. V trimming: 5 bases; J trimming: 1 base; junction bases outside the gene matches: 6. CDR3 bases: TGTGCCAGCAGCCAAGGACTAGTTCGCACAGATACGCAGTATTTT. The encoded protein is CASSQGLVRTDTQYF.

V and J are TRBV18 and TRBJ2-1; 9 bases map to TRBD1. Germline CDR1 is KGHSH and CDR2 is LQKENI. With 4 bases clipped from V and 5 bases from J, the junction kept 12 bases outside the gene matches. This CDR3 region has 17 residues. The CDR3 DNA sequence: TGTGCCAGCTCACTCTTTTCCGGGACAGGGCTTCACAATGAGCAGTTCTTC. Its protein product is CASSLFSGTGLHNEQFF.

This clone has a count of ten or more. The chain couples TRBV20-1 to TRBJ2-7; tentative D call: TRBD2 (6 bases). Germline loops: CDR1 DFQATT, CDR2 SNEGSKA (reference sequence). This CDR3 region has 11 residues. The V end lost 5 bases, the J end lost 7 bases, and 12 bases lay between the germline ends. In DNA form, the CDR3 reads TGCAGTGCTCAACTAGCTAGGGAGCAGTACTTC. It encodes CSAQLAREQYF.

The chain employs TRBV4-1 and TRBJ1-2; TRBD1 is a possible D gene (6 bases). The CDR3 spans 15 residues. Trimming stripped 1 base from V and 4 bases from J, with 13 bases between. Germline V gene sequence: CDR1 MGHRA, CDR2 YSYEKL. In DNA, the CDR3 is TGCGCCAGCAGCCAAGTTCAGGGGCAACCCTATGGCTACACCTTC. This sequence encodes CASSQVQGQPYGYTF.

This clone has at least ten counts. The V gene is TRBV4-1, the J gene TRBJ1-6, with D possibly matching TRBD1 (5 bases). Trimming left V 3 bases short and J 7 bases short, with 19 bases between. This CDR3 has 17 amino acids. Germline V gives CDR1 MGHRA, CDR2 YSYEKL. CDR3 bases: TGCGCCAGCAGCCAGGGACCGAGGACGGATCGAAATTCACCCCTCCACTTT. It codes for CASSQGPRTDRNSPLHF.

The chain has TRBV28 and TRBJ1-2; no clear D. The CDR3 has 15 amino acids. V was clipped by 7 bases and J by 8 bases, with 23 bases between them. The germline gives CDR1 MDHEN, CDR2 SYDVKM. The DNA for the CDR3 is TGTGCCAGCATTATTAAGACGGGCCCCTTTCGGGGCTACACCTTC. It specifies CASIIKTGPFRGYTF.

The chain employs TRBV18 and TRBJ2-7, with 10 bases that match TRBD2. The V segment lost 2 bases and the J segment 9 bases; nucleotides outside the gene matches: 4. Germline CDR1 is KGHSH and CDR2 is LQKENI. This CDR3 is built from 13 residues. The CDR3 DNA sequence: TGTGCCAGCTCACCAACTAGCGGGAACGCGCAGTACTTC. Translated: CASSPTSGNAQYF.

The chain is built from TRBV13 and TRBJ2-5; the D gene is possibly TRBD1 (6 bases). CDR1 is PRHDT, CDR2 FYEKMQ, per germline (reference sequence). V was shortened by 7 bases and J by 1 base, with 10 bases between the two germline ends. The length of the CDR3 is 13 residues. The CDR3, as DNA: TGTGCCAGCAACGTCAGGGGCCAAGAGACCCAGTACTTC. Protein: CASNVRGQETQYF.

The chain has TRBV6-6 and TRBJ2-7; 9 positions agree with TRBD1. Germline loops: CDR1 MNHNY, CDR2 SVGAGI (reference sequence). The junction had 10 bases not matched to a gene; V was cut back by 6 bases and J by 4 bases. This CDR3 contains 15 residues. CDR3: CASRSLQGAEYEQYF. The CDR3 coding sequence is TGTGCCAGCAGATCCTTACAGGGGGCAGAATACGAGCAGTACTTC.

The V and J genes are TRBV7-9 and TRBJ2-1; possibly TRBD2 for D (6 bases). V was pared by 5 bases and J by 3 bases, with 23 bases between. CDR1 is SEHNR, CDR2 FQNEAQ, per germline (reference sequence). This CDR3 region has 18 residues. The CDR3 DNA follows: TGTGCCAGCAGCCCAGCCGGCGGGGCGACTATGGGCTACAATGAGCAGTTCTTC. It encodes CASSPAGGATMGYNEQFF.

The chain carries TRBV28 and TRBJ1-1; 8 bases agree with TRBD1. CDR1 MDHEN and CDR2 SYDVKM come from the germline V gene. This CDR3 comprises 12 residues. Trimming removed 1 base from V and 11 bases from J; junction bases left unmatched: 3. The CDR3 nucleotides read TGTGCCAGCAGTTTATACGGACAGGGTGCTTTCTTT. This sequence encodes CASSLYGQGAFF.

The V and J genes are TRBV5-1 and TRBJ1-4, with D hard to call. V was shortened by 0 bases and J by 0 bases, with 9 bases between the two germline ends. The CDR3 has 16 residues. Germline V CDR1 and CDR2: SGHRS, YFSETQ. The CDR3 spells CASSLGRTSTNEKLFF. The DNA of the CDR3 is TGCGCCAGCAGCTTGGGACGGACTTCAACTAATGAAAAACTGTTTTTT.

This chain links TRBV20-1 with TRBJ1-1; perhaps TRBD1 as D (6 bases). This CDR3 region has 11 residues. Germline V gene sequence: CDR1 DFQATT, CDR2 SNEGSKA (reference sequence). The germline V and J ends were trimmed by 1 base and 10 bases, with 10 bases remaining between them. CDR3 amino acids: CSARGGGGAFF. The CDR3 coding sequence is TGCAGTGCTAGAGGAGGGGGGGGAGCTTTCTTT.

This clone occurred once. DNA of the CDR3: TGTGCCAGCACCCAGGACAGGGGCCTGAACACTGAAGCTTTCTTT. Translation: CASTQDRGLNTEAFF. The V and J genes are TRBV6-5 and TRBJ1-1; 9 nucleotides match TRBD1. Germline V gene lookup returns CDR1 MNHEY and CDR2 SVGAGI. V lost 7 bases, J lost 0 bases, and 6 bases stayed unmatched. CDR3 length: 15 residues.

The V gene is TRBV9, the J gene TRBJ1-1, with unresolved D. Germline V gives CDR1 SGDLS, CDR2 YYNGEE. Trimming removed 0 bases at V and 0 bases at J, with 6 bases between. This CDR3 has 14 residues. The CDR3 is CASSVGALNTEAFF. The CDR3 DNA is TGTGCCAGCAGCGTAGGTGCGCTGAACACTGAAGCTTTCTTT.

This clone appeared once. The J gene is TRBJ2-3, the V gene TRBV9, with D unresolved. V lost 0 bases, J lost 2 bases, and 7 bases lay in between. CDR1 is SGDLS, CDR2 YYNGEE, per germline. CDR3 length: 14 residues. The CDR3: CASSVDGYTDTQYF. CDR3 in DNA: TGTGCCAGCAGCGTAGATGGGTACACAGATACGCAGTATTTT. The full variable domain, with the rest looked up from reference TRBV9 and TRBJ2-3, is DSGVTQTPKHLITATGQRVTLRCSPRSGDLSVYWYQQSLDQGLQFLIQYYNGEERAKGNILERFSAQQFPDLHSELNLSSLELGDSALYFCASSVDGYTDTQYFGPGTRLTVL.

The V gene is TRBV29-1, the J gene TRBJ2-7; D may be TRBD1 (5 bases). The V end lost 4 bases, the J end lost 0 bases, and 7 bases lay between the germline ends. In germline, CDR1 is SQVTM, CDR2 ANQGSEA. The CDR3 has 12 residues. The CDR3 loop is CSVADTSYEQYF. The CDR3 bases are TGCAGCGTTGCGGACACCTCCTACGAGCAGTACTTC.

The chain recombines TRBV10-3 with TRBJ1-3; D not resolved. This CDR3 has 17 amino acids. The germline V gene has CDR1 ENHRY and CDR2 SYGVKD. Trimming left V 3 bases short and J 1 base short, with 16 bases between. The CDR3 loop reads CAISDPLTPLSGNTIYF. The CDR3 bases are TGTGCCATCAGTGATCCCCTAACCCCTTTATCTGGAAACACCATATATTTT.

The V and J genes are TRBV7-2 and TRBJ2-1; 7 bases are a match to TRBD1. Germline-derived CDR1 and CDR2 are SGHTA and FQGNSA. The V gene end was trimmed by 4 bases and the J gene end by 8 bases; junction bases not matched to a gene: 8. This CDR3 spans 14 amino acids. The chain's CDR3 is CASSYPDRAHEQFF. For the CDR3, the DNA is TGTGCCAGCAGCTACCCCGACAGGGCCCATGAGCAGTTCTTC.

The chain has TRBV19 and TRBJ1-6, with 10 positions matching TRBD1. CDR1 and CDR2 (germline): LNHDA, SQIVND (reference sequence). The CDR3 consists of 14 residues. Losses at the gene ends were 11 bases for V and 7 bases for J; bases not matched to a gene: 8. The CDR3 sequence is CAAADRGKNSPLHF. The CDR3 coding sequence is TGTGCCGCCGCGGACAGGGGGAAGAATTCACCCCTCCACTTT.

This chain joins TRBV4-1 and TRBJ2-7; possible D gene TRBD2, 5 bases. V was trimmed by 4 bases and J by 1 base, leaving 11 bases between them. The CDR3 runs to 14 residues. CDR1 is MGHRA and CDR2 is YSYEKL in the germline V gene. This CDR3 is CASSPGVFSYEQYF. The CDR3 DNA reads TGCGCCAGCAGCCCCGGGGTATTTTCCTACGAGCAGTACTTC.

V is TRBV4-1 and J is TRBJ2-5, with D unresolved. CDR3 length equals 14 residues. Trimming removed 2 bases from V and 4 bases from J, with 11 bases in between. CDR1 MGHRA and CDR2 YSYEKL come from the germline V gene. The CDR3 DNA follows: TGCGCCAGCAGCCAATCGAGCCTCGCAGAGACCCAGTACTTC. Protein: CASSQSSLAETQYF.

This clone occurred once. The rearrangement links TRBV7-9 to TRBJ2-4; 7 bases are a match to TRBD2. V dropped 0 bases and J dropped 9; count of bases not matched to a gene: 2. CDR1 is SEHNR and CDR2 is FQNEAQ in the germline V gene (reference sequence). The CDR3 has 13 amino acids. CDR3 DNA sequence: TGTGCCAGCAGCTTAGCGGGAGGGAGCATTCAGTACTTC. Amino acid sequence: CASSLAGGSIQYF.

Only one count was recorded for this clone. The genes are TRBV28 and TRBJ2-3; TRBD2 matches at 11 bases. With 6 bases clipped from V and 6 bases from J, the junction kept 14 bases outside the gene matches. The CDR3 covers 17 residues. Germline CDR1 MDHEN, CDR2 SYDVKM. This CDR3 reads CASSPRLLAGAGDTQYF. CDR3 nucleotide sequence: TGTGCCAGCAGCCCTCGCCTACTAGCGGGAGCAGGTGATACGCAGTATTTT. Full variable domain (remainder filled in from reference TRBV28 and TRBJ2-3): DVKVTQSSRYLVKRTGEKVFLECVQDMDHENMFWYRQDPGLGLRLIYFSYDVKMKEKGDIPEGYSVSREKKERFSLILESASTNQTSMYLCASSPRLLAGAGDTQYFGPGTRLTVL.

This clone was seen more than once but under ten times. The rearrangement uses TRBV7-9 and TRBJ1-2; D uncertain. Per the germline V gene, CDR1 is SEHNR and CDR2 is FQNEAQ (reference sequence). The CDR3 contains 11 residues. V lost 3 bases to trimming and J lost 6 bases, with 5 bases between them. CDR3 residues: CASSFRDGYTF. Here the CDR3 DNA reads TGTGCCAGCAGCTTCAGAGATGGCTACACCTTC.